This TCR beta chain was recovered during a study of shared clonotypes between healthy human individuals. Generated by immunoSEQ multiplex PCR, the TCRdb table keeps only in-frame clones and is missing some. This table holds about 1.1 million clones, around three quarters found once. Germline assignment: CDR1 SGHNT and CDR2 YENEEA. The CDR3 is made up of 16 amino acids. V trimming: 1 base; J trimming: 3 bases; junction bases outside the gene matches: 2. The study separated CD4+ cells into CD45RA+ naive and CD45RA-negative memory subsets. Whole-study findings and limits: When compared with the clonotypes that were shared by all four sorted-subset donors, the non-shared clonotypes turned out to have lower generation probabilities. Sampling covered nothing but blood. Tissue TCR repertoires likely differ from those found in blood. Rarefaction showed sorted-subset sequencing was incomplete despite large depth.

Notes on this clone: Its target is unknown. Other DNA sequences in this specimen translate into the identical CDR3.

The specimen sequenced was memory CD4+ T cells from PBMCs. Indicated subset: CD45RA-negative fraction. The genes are TRBV11-3 and TRBJ2-3; 12 nucleotides line up with TRBD2. This TCR came from a man younger than 35 in good health. Some clones in this sample may be carry-over from other donors' samples. CDR3 in amino acids: CASSLGLAGDTDTQYF. CDR3 in DNA: TGTGCCAGCAGCTTAGGACTAGCGGGAGATACAGATACGCAGTATTTT.